This record covers a single T cell receptor beta chain. These data come from a study of blood T cell repertoires in COVID-19. As for the study in general: Whether acute or convalescent, the COVID-19 samples came from the United States, Italy and Spain. Sources were T cells, B-cell-depleted T cells, or PBMCs; the material itself was cDNA or gDNA.

Original processing methods: Amplification of reference gene primers provided the estimated nucleated cell counts. Profiled with immunoSEQ multiplex PCR; TCRdb holds only in-frame clones, not every one. From that table come the V and J calls and clone size; the DNA was used to work out D and trimming. Of about 170,000 clones in the sample, around nine tenths were seen once. Germline V gives CDR1 SQVTM, CDR2 ANQGSEA. V was pared by 1 base and J by 2 bases, with 7 bases of the junction left unmatched. The CDR3 runs 16 residues. Material for sequencing was peripheral blood. The receptor was derived from a man younger than 30 with active or convalescent COVID-19. The chain combines TRBV29-1 with TRBJ2-3; 9 bases are shared with TRBD2. CDR3 sequence reads: CSVEGATSGFTDTQYF. As DNA, the CDR3 is TGCAGCGTTGAAGGGGCCACTAGCGGGTTCACAGATACGCAGTATTTT.